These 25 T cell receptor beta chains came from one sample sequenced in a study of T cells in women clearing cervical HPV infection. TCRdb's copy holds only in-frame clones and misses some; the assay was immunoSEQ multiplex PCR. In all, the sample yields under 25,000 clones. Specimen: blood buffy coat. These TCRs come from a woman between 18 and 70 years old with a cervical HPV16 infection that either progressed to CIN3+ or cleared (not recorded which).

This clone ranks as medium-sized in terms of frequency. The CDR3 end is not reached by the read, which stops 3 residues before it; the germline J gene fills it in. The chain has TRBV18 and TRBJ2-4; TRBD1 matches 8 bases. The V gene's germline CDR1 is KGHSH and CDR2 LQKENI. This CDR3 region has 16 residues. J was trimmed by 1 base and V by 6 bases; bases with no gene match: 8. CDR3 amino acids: CASSMETGAAKNIQYF. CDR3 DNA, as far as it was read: TGTGCCAGCTCCATGGAGACAGGGGCGGCCAAAAACATT. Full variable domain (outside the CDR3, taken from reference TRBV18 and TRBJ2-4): NAGVMQNPRHLVRRRGQEARLRCSPMKGHSHVYWYRQLPEEGLKFMVYLQKENIIDESGMPKERFSAEFPKEGPSILRIQQVVRGDSAAYFCASSMETGAAKNIQYFGAGTRLSVL.

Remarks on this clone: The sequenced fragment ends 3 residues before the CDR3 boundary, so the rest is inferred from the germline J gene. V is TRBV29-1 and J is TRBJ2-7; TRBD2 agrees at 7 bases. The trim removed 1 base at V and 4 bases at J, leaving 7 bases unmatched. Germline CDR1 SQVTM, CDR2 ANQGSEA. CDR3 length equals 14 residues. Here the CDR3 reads CSVEVSGGGYEQYF. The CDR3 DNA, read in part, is TGCAGCGTTGAAGTCTCTGGGGGGGGGTACGAG.

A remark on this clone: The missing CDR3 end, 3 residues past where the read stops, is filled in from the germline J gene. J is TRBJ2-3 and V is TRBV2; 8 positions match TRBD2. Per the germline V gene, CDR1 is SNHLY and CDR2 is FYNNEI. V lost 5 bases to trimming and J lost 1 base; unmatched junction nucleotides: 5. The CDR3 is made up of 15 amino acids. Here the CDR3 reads CASSILRGGTDTQYF. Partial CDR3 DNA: TGTGCCAGCAGTATTCTGCGGGGGGGCACAGATACG.

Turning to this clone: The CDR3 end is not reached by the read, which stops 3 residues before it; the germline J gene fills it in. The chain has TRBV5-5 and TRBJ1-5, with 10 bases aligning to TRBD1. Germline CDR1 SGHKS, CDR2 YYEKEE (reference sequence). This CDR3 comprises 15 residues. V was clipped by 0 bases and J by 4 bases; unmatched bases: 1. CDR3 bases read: TGTGCCAGCAGCTTGGAGGACAGGGGGAATCAGCCC. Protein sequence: CASSLEDRGNQP. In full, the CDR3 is CASSLEDRGNQPQHF.

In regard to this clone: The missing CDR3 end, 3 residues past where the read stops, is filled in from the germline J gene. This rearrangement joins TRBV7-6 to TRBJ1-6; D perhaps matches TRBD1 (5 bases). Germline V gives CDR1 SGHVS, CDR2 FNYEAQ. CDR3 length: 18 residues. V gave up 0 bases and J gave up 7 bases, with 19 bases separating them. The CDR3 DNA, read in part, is TGTGCCAGCAGCTTAGCCGCCTCGGGGGTCTCCGGAAATTCACCC. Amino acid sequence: CASSLAASGVSGNSP. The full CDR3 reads CASSLAASGVSGNSPLHF.

Partial CDR3 DNA: TGTGCCAGCAGTAGACAGGGGATGGAACCC. Translation gives CASSRQGMEP. The CDR3 in full is CASSRQGMEPLHF. The rearrangement uses TRBV27 and TRBJ1-6, with TRBD1 matching 8 bases. The CDR3 end is not reached by the read, which stops 3 residues before it; the germline J gene fills it in. The CDR3 is 13 residues long. V trimming: 5 bases; J trimming: 12 bases; junction bases outside the gene matches: 6. CDR1 and CDR2 from the germline V gene are MNHEY and SMNVEV (reference sequence).

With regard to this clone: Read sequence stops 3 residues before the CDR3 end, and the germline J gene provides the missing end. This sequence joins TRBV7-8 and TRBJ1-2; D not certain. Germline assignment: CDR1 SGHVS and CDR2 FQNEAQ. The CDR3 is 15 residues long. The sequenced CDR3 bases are TGTGCCAGCAGCCCTACCTGGTCGGAAGGGCAGGGC. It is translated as CASSPTWSEGQG. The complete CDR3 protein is CASSPTWSEGQGYTF.

The sequenced CDR3 bases are TGTGCCAGCTCACCTCCACAGGGGGCAGGCGGGGAG. Amino acids: CASSPPQGAGGE. The entire CDR3 is CASSPPQGAGGELFF. The chain uses TRBV18 and TRBJ2-2; TRBD1 matches at 9 bases. From the germline J gene comes the end of the CDR3, since the read stops 3 residues before it. The V and J ends lost 3 bases and 7 bases, in that order; junction bases with no gene match: 6. The CDR3 loop spans 15 amino acids. Germline V lookup: CDR1 KGHSH, CDR2 LQKENI.

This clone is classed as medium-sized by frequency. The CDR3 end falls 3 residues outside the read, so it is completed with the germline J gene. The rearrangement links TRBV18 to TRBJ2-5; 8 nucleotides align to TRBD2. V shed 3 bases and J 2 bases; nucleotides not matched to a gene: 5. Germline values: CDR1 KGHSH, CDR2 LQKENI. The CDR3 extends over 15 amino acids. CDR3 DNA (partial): TGTGCCAGCTCACCTTCCATAGCGGGACAAGAGACC. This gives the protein CASSPSIAGQET. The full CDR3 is CASSPSIAGQETQYF.

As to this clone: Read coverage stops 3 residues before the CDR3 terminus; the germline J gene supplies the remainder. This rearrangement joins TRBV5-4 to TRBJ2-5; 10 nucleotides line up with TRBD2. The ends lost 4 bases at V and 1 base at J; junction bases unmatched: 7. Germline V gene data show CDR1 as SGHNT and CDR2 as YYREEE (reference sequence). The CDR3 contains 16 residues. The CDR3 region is CASSGLAGAVQETQYF. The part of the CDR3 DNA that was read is TGTGCCAGCAGCGGGCTAGCGGGGGCAGTCCAAGAGACC.

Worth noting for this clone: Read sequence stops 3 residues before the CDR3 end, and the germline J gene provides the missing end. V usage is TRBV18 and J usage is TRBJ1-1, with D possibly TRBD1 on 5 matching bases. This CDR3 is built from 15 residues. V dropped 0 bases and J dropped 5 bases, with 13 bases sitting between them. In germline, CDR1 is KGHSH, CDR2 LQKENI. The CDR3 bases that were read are TGTGCCAGCTCACCACCTTCCGCCAGGGCGACTGAA. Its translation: CASSPPSARATE. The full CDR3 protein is CASSPPSARATEAFF.

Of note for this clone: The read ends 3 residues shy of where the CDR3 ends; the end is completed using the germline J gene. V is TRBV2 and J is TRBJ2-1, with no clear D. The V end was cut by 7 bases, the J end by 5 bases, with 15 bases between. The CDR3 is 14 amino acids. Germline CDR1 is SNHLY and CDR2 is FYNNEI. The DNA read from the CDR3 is TGTGCCAGCAACGCCCAGGTCTGGAACAATGAG. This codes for CASNAQVWNNE. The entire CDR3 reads CASNAQVWNNEQFF.

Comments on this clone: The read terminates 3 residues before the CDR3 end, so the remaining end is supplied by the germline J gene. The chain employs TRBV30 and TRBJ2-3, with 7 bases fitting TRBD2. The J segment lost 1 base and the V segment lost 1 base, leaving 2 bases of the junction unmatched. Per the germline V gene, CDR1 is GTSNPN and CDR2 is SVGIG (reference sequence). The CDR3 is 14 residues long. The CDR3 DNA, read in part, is TGTGCCTGGAGTGATGGGGGGGGCACAGATACG. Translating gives CAWSDGGGTDT. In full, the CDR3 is CAWSDGGGTDTQYF.

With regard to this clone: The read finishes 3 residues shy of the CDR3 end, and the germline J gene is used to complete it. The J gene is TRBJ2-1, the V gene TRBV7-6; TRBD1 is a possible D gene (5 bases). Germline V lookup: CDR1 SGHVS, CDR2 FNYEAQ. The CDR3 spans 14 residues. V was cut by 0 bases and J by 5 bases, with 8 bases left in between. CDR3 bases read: TGTGCCAGCAGCTTAGCAGACAGCGACAATGAG. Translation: CASSLADSDNE. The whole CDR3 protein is CASSLADSDNEQFF. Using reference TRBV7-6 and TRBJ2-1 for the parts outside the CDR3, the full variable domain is GAGVSQSPRYKVTKRGQDVALRCDPISGHVSLYWYRQALGQGPEFLTYFNYEAQQDKSGLPNDRFSAERPEGSISTLTIQRTEQRDSAMYRCASSLADSDNEQFFGPGTRLTVL.

CDR3 in amino acids: CASSYSGGADTQYF. CDR3 DNA (partial): TGTGCCAGCAGCTACTCGGGGGGCGCAGATACG. The chain combines TRBV7-3 with TRBJ2-3; tentatively, D is TRBD2 (7 bases). Read data end 3 residues before the CDR3 end; the end is taken from the germline J gene. V lost 4 bases, J lost 4 bases, and 12 bases lay in between. Germline lookup yields CDR1 SGHTA and CDR2 FQGTGA. CDR3 length: 14 amino acids.

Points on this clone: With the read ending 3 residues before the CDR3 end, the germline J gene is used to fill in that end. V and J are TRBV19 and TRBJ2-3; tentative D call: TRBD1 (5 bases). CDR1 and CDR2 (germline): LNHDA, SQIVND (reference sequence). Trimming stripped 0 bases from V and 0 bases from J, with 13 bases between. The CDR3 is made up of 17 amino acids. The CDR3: CASSIDSLGPSTDTQYF. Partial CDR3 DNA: TGTGCCAGTAGTATAGACTCTCTGGGGCCAAGCACAGATACG.

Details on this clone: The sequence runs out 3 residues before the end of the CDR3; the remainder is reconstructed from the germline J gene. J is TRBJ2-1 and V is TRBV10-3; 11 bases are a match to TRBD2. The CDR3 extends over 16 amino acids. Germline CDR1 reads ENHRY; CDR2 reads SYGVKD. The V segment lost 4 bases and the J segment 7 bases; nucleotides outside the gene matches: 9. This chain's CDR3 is CAISAPTSGGRNEQFF. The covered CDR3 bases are TGTGCCATCAGTGCGCCCACTAGCGGGGGACGGAATGAG.

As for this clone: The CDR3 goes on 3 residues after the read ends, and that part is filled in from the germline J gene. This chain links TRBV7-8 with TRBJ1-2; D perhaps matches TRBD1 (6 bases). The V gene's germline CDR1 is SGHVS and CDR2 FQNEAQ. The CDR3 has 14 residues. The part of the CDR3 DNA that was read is TGTGCCAGCCGACAACAGGGCTTCGCTGGGGGC. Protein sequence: CASRQQGFAGG. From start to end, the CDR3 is CASRQQGFAGGYTF. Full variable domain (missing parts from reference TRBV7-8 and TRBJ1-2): GAGVSQSPRYKVAKRGQDVALRCDPISGHVSLFWYQQALGQGPEFLTYFQNEAQLDKSGLPSDRFFAERPEGSVSTLKIQRTQQEDSAVYLCASRQQGFAGGYTFGSGTRLTVV.

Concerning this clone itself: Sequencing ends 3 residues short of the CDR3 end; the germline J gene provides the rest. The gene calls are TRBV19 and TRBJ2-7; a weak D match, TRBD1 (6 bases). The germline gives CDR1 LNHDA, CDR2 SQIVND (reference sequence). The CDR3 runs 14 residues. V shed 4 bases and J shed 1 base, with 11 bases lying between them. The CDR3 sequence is CASSTHRESYEQYF. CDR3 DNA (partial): TGTGCCAGTAGTACCCACAGGGAATCCTACGAG.

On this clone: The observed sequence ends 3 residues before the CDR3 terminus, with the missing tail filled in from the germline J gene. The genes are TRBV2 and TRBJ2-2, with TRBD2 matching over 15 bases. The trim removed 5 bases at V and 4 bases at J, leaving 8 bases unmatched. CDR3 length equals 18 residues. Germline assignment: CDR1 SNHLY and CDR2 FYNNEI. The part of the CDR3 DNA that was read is TGTGCCAGCAGTCCCGGGACTAGCGGGGGGAGGGGCACCGGGGAG. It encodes CASSPGTSGGRGTGE. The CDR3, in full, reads CASSPGTSGGRGTGELFF.

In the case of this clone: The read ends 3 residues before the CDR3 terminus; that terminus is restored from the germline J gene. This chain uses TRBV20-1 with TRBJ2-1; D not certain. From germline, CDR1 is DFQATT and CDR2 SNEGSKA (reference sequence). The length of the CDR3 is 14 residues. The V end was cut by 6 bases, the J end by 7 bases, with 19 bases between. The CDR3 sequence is CSARRPTQRNEQFF. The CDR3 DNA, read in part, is TGCAGTGCCAGACGACCGACACAAAGGAATGAG.

The DNA read from the CDR3 is TGTGCCAGCAGTGAGGGGGGACGGGCGCTCCCCCAAGAGACC. It specifies CASSEGGRALPQET. The entire CDR3 is CASSEGGRALPQETAFF. This chain connects TRBV2 to TRBJ1-1; a weak D match, TRBD1 (5 bases). The sequenced fragment ends 3 residues before the CDR3 boundary, so the rest is inferred from the germline J gene. In germline, CDR1 is SNHLY, CDR2 FYNNEI. The CDR3 consists of 17 residues.

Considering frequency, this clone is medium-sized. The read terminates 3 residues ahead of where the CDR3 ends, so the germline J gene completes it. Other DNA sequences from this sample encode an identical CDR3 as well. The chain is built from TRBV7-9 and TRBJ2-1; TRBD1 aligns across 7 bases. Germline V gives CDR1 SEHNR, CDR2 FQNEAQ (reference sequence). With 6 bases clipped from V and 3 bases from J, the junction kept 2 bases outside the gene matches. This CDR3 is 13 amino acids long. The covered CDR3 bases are TGTGCCAGCAGGAGACAGGGCTACAATGAG. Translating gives CASRRQGYNE. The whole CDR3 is CASRRQGYNEQFF.

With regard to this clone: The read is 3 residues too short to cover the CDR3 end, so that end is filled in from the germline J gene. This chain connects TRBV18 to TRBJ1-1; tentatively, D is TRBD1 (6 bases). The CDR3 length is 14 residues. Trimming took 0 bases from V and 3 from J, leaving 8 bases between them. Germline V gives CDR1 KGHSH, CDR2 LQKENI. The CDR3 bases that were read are TGTGCCAGCTCACCACCGCCAGGGGACACTGAA. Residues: CASSPPPGDTE. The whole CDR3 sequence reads CASSPPPGDTEAFF. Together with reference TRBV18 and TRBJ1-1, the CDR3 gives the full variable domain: NAGVMQNPRHLVRRRGQEARLRCSPMKGHSHVYWYRQLPEEGLKFMVYLQKENIIDESGMPKERFSAEFPKEGPSILRIQQVVRGDSAAYFCASSPPPGDTEAFFGQGTRLTVV.

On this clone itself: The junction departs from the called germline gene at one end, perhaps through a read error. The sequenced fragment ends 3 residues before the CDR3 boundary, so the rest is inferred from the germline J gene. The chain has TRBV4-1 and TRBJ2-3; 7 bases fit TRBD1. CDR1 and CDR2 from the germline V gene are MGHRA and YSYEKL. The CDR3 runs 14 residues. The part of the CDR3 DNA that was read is TGCGCCAGCAGTCAAGATAGGGGGCCAGATACG. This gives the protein CASSQDRGPDT. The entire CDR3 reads CASSQDRGPDTQYF.